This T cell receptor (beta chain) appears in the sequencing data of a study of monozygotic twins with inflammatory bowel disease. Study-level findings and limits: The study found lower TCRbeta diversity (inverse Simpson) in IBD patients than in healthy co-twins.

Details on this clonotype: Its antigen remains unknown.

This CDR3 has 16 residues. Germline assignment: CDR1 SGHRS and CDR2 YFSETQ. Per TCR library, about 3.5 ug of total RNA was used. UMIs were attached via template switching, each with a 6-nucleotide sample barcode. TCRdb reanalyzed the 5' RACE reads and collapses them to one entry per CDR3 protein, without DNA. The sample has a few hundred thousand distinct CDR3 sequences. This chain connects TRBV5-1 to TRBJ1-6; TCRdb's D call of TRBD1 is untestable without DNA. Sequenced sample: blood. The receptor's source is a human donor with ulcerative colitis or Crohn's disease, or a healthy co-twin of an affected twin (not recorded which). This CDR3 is CASSLSGTEPNSPLHF.